The 13 T cell receptor beta chains below come from one sample, sequenced in a study of cytomegalovirus exposure and HLA in healthy donors. The primer mix had 60 Vbeta and 13 Jbeta primers. Data came from immunoSEQ multiplex PCR; TCRdb stores just in-frame clones and leaves some out. The sample's table shows 140,000 to 150,000 clones. Source material: PBMCs. The receptors originated from a male donor in good health and CMV-seronegative.

The chain carries TRBV28 and TRBJ2-3, with D possibly TRBD2 on 5 matching bases. The CDR3 loop spans 17 amino acids. CDR1 and CDR2 (germline): MDHEN, SYDVKM. Trimming took 2 bases from V and 3 from J, leaving 18 bases between them. CDR3 coding DNA: TGTGCCAGCAGTTTACCTTTTCTCCGGGGAGCAACAGATACGCAGTATTTT. Residues: CASSLPFLRGATDTQYF.

The chain couples TRBV5-4 to TRBJ2-5; 7 nucleotides line up with TRBD2. V trimming: 0 bases; J trimming: 4 bases; junction bases outside the gene matches: 6. This CDR3 region has 15 residues. Looked up from germline, CDR1 is SGHNT and CDR2 is YYREEE (reference sequence). The CDR3 here is CASSLGGSFPETQYF. CDR3 coding DNA: TGTGCCAGCAGCTTGGGCGGGAGTTTCCCAGAGACCCAGTACTTC.

The rearrangement links TRBV6-5 to TRBJ2-2; D not certain. The CDR3 runs 12 residues. Germline-derived CDR1 and CDR2 are MNHEY and SVGAGI. V dropped 3 bases and J dropped 7 bases, with 6 bases sitting between them. This CDR3 reads CASSYHGGELFF. The CDR3 DNA reads as TGTGCCAGCAGTTATCACGGCGGGGAGCTGTTTTTT.

The chain couples TRBV7-6 to TRBJ1-3; D is possibly TRBD1 (6 bases). The V gene lost 5 bases and the J gene lost 1 base, with 9 bases spanning the gap. Germline lookup yields CDR1 SGHVS and CDR2 FNYEAQ. CDR3 size: 14 residues. The CDR3 sequence is CASSPGTSGNTIYF. DNA of the CDR3: TGTGCCAGCAGCCCCGGGACATCTGGAAACACCATATATTTT.

In the case of this clone: Compared with germline, one end of the junction differs, possibly owing to a read error. The chain recombines TRBV19 with TRBJ1-5, with 8 bases that match TRBD1. In germline, CDR1 is LNHDA, CDR2 SQIVND (reference sequence). This CDR3 comprises 14 residues. CDR3 in amino acids: CASTLRQGNQPQHF. As DNA, the CDR3 is TGCGCCAGTACCCTCCGACAGGGGAATCAGCCCCAGCATTTT. Filled out from reference TRBV19 and TRBJ1-5, the complete variable domain reads DGGITQSPKYLFRKEGQNVTLSCEQNLNHDAMYWYRQDPGQGLRLIYYSQIVNDFQKGDIAEGYSVSREKKESFPLTVTSAQKNPTAFYLCASTLRQGNQPQHFGDGTRLSIL.

The chain combines TRBV7-9 with TRBJ1-2, with 10 bases that match TRBD1. V lost 5 bases, J lost 4 bases, and 10 bases stayed unmatched. The CDR3 extends over 16 amino acids. Germline V gene lookup returns CDR1 SEHNR and CDR2 FQNEAQ (reference sequence). The CDR3 sequence: CASSPPGGQGSYGYTF. The CDR3 DNA is TGTGCCAGCAGCCCCCCCGGGGGACAGGGGAGCTATGGCTACACCTTC.

The chain links TRBV28 to TRBJ1-6, with TRBD1 matching 9 bases. The V and J ends lost 6 bases and 6 bases, in that order; junction bases with no gene match: 3. Germline loops: CDR1 MDHEN, CDR2 SYDVKM. The CDR3 is made up of 14 amino acids. In DNA form, the CDR3 reads TGTGCCAGCAGGGGGACAGGGTTTAATTCACCCCTCCACTTT. Its protein is CASRGTGFNSPLHF.

The V call is TRBV10-3, the J call TRBJ2-2, with D perhaps matching TRBD1 (5 bases). The germline gives CDR1 ENHRY, CDR2 SYGVKD. Deletions cut 6 bases from V and 2 bases from J, with 10 bases between. The CDR3 extends over 14 amino acids. The CDR3 loop reads CAIRKDTNTGELFF. The CDR3 DNA sequence: TGTGCCATCAGGAAGGACACAAACACCGGGGAGCTGTTTTTT.

The rearrangement uses TRBV19 and TRBJ2-1; perhaps TRBD2 as D (6 bases). Per the germline V gene, CDR1 is LNHDA and CDR2 is SQIVND (reference sequence). This CDR3 is built from 14 residues. Trimming removed 3 bases from V and 5 bases from J, with 11 bases in between. This chain's CDR3 is CASSISGANNEQFF. For the CDR3, the DNA is TGTGCCAGTAGTATTAGCGGAGCGAACAATGAGCAGTTCTTC.

V usage is TRBV13 and J usage is TRBJ1-6, with no clear D. Between the trimmed V and J ends, which lost 3 bases and 7 bases, there was a span of 13 bases. The CDR3 sequence is 15 residues long. Germline values: CDR1 PRHDT, CDR2 FYEKMQ (reference sequence). CDR3 sequence reads: CASSLTGIKNSPLHF. Here the CDR3 DNA reads TGTGCCAGCAGCTTGACGGGGATCAAGAATTCACCCCTCCACTTT.

The genes are TRBV18 and TRBJ2-7; D perhaps matches TRBD1 (6 bases). CDR1 and CDR2 from the germline V gene are KGHSH and LQKENI. V was shortened by 4 bases and J by 3 bases, with 16 bases between the two germline ends. The CDR3 extends over 15 amino acids. The CDR3 reads CASSQQGSPLYEQYF. DNA for the CDR3: TGTGCCAGCTCACAACAGGGTAGTCCCCTCTACGAGCAGTACTTC.

The rearrangement uses TRBV7-9 and TRBJ1-2; 8 bases match TRBD1. V trimming: 5 bases; J trimming: 2 bases; junction bases outside the gene matches: 4. Germline loops: CDR1 SEHNR, CDR2 FQNEAQ (reference sequence). This CDR3 contains 14 residues. The CDR3 DNA sequence: TGTGCCAGCAGCACCGGACAGGGCAACTATGGCTACACCTTC. This encodes CASSTGQGNYGYTF.

This chain connects TRBV9 to TRBJ1-1; no clear D. Per germline, CDR1 SGDLS and CDR2 YYNGEE. The CDR3 is 16 amino acids. V was trimmed by 2 bases and J by 0 bases, leaving 14 bases between them. CDR3 bases: TGTGCCAGCAGCGTCACGGGTTCGCTAATGAACACTGAAGCTTTCTTT. This codes for CASSVTGSLMNTEAFF.